What follows are 20 T cell receptor beta chains derived from one specimen sequenced in a study of T-cell reconstitution after alpha-beta-depleted transplantation in children listed by TCRdb under 2016. The library was built by means of PCR. Instrument on record: Illumina HiSeq 2500. TCR libraries were prepared with molecular barcoding, using unique molecular identifiers to normalize TCRbeta repertoire quantification. Using fastp trimming at Q25 and MiXCR clonotype assembly, TCRdb reanalyzed the public sequencing data and kept in-frame beta chains. Each CDR3 protein gets just one entry, which takes the most common genes and DNA from the rows behind it. The sample data list almost 500,000 distinct CDR3 sequences, and under 15% of these were observed just once. The ten largest account for around 6% of the sample. Sequenced here: PBMCs from the stem cell graft donor, sampled from the stem cell graft. The receptor set was obtained from a human donor who donated a stem cell graft to a child with combined immunodeficiency.

This CDR3 reads CASSQDYQRQVTGELFF. The DNA for the CDR3 is TGCGCCAGCAGCCAAGATTATCAGCGGCAGGTCACCGGGGAGCTGTTTTTT. The chain uses TRBV4-3 and TRBJ2-2, with D perhaps TRBD2 (5 bases). Trimming took off 0 bases at V and 4 bases at J, with 15 bases between the two ends. The V gene's germline CDR1 is LGHNA and CDR2 YSLEER. The CDR3 consists of 17 residues.

This clonotype was seen at least ten times. The chain recombines TRBV10-3 with TRBJ2-7, with D tentatively TRBD1 (6 bases). The CDR3 runs to 13 residues. From germline, CDR1 is ENHRY and CDR2 SYGVKD. The germline V and J ends were trimmed by 6 bases and 3 bases, with 12 bases remaining between them. The CDR3 sequence is CAISRTADYEQYF. The CDR3 region has the DNA TGTGCCATCAGCCGGACAGCCGACTACGAGCAGTACTTC.

Only a few counts were recorded for this clonotype. CDR3 in DNA: TGCGCCAGCGGAGGGAAAGGGGGCATTTCGAACACCGGGGAGCTGTTTTTT. Protein sequence: CASGGKGGISNTGELFF. The chain uses TRBV5-1 and TRBJ2-2; D possibly corresponds to TRBD1 (7 bases). Trimming removed 7 bases at V and 0 bases at J, with 19 bases between. CDR1 and CDR2 (germline): SGHRS, YFSETQ. This CDR3 has 17 residues. Combining the CDR3 with reference TRBV5-1 and TRBJ2-2 gives the whole variable domain KAGVTQTPRYLIKTRGQQVTLSCSPISGHRSVSWYQQTPGQGLQFLFEYFSETQRNKGNFPGRFSGRQFSNSRSEMNVSTLELGDSALYLCASGGKGGISNTGELFFGEGSRLTVL.

The chain recombines TRBV21-1 with TRBJ2-5; the tabulated D call, TRBD1, remains unverified against the DNA. TRBV21-1 constitutes a pseudogene. There are 16 residues in the CDR3. CDR3 coding DNA: TGTGCCAGCAGCAAAGCGCTTTGGACAGGGCAAGAGACCCAGTACTTC. Translated, it gives CASSKALWTGQETQYF.

This clonotype was detected many times. V is TRBV7-9 and J is TRBJ1-6; TRBD1 matches 9 bases. Germline CDR1 and CDR2: SEHNR and FQNEAQ (reference sequence). The V and J ends lost 5 bases and 7 bases, in that order; junction bases with no gene match: 3. CDR3 length: 14 amino acids. CDR3 nucleotides: TGTGCCAGCAGCCAGGACAGGGGAAATTCACCCCTCCACTTT. Translated, it gives CASSQDRGNSPLHF.

The chain uses TRBV10-3 and TRBJ2-7; TRBD1 is a possible D gene (5 bases). Germline loops: CDR1 ENHRY, CDR2 SYGVKD. V lost 4 bases and J 2 bases, leaving 6 bases between the germline ends. This CDR3 comprises 12 residues. CDR3: CAISGQPYEQYF. CDR3 coding DNA: TGTGCCATCAGTGGACAGCCCTACGAGCAGTACTTC.

The J gene is TRBJ1-4, the V gene TRBV28, with 8 bases identical to TRBD1. The CDR3 is 14 residues long. J was trimmed by 8 bases and V by 6 bases; bases with no gene match: 8. CDR1 is MDHEN and CDR2 is SYDVKM in the germline V gene. The CDR3: CASSAGGTQEKLFF. The CDR3 DNA is TGTGCCAGCAGCGCAGGGGGCACTCAAGAAAAACTGTTTTTT.

In this sample, this clonotype turned up many times. The J gene is TRBJ2-2, the V gene TRBV6-1, with D possibly matching TRBD2 (6 bases). Trimming removed 6 bases at V and 4 bases at J, with 15 bases between. The CDR3 contains 15 residues. Germline V gene sequence: CDR1 MNHNS, CDR2 SASEGT. CDR3 DNA sequence: TGTGCCAGCAGAACCCCGGGACTGATCACCGGGGAGCTGTTTTTT. As protein: CASRTPGLITGELFF.

This clonotype was seen a handful of times. The chain combines TRBV30 with TRBJ2-7; 11 bases fit TRBD1. This CDR3 has 14 residues. The V gene end was trimmed by 0 bases and the J gene end by 3 bases; junction bases not matched to a gene: 1. Germline V CDR1 and CDR2: GTSNPN, SVGIG (reference sequence). The CDR3 DNA reads as TGTGCCTGGAGTGTTGGGACAGGGGGCTACGAGCAGTACTTC. Translation gives CAWSVGTGGYEQYF. Filled out from reference TRBV30 and TRBJ2-7, the complete variable domain reads SQTIHQWPATLVQPVGSPLSLECTVEGTSNPNLYWYRQAAGRGLQLLFYSVGIGQISSEVPQNLSASRPQDRQFILSSKKLLLSDSGFYLCAWSVGTGGYEQYFGPGTRLTVT.

This chain uses TRBV20-1 with TRBJ2-3; TRBD2 matches at 13 bases. The CDR3 is made up of 16 amino acids. J lost 4 bases, V lost 3 bases, and 7 bases had no gene match. Per germline, CDR1 DFQATT and CDR2 SNEGSKA (reference sequence). CDR3 nucleotide sequence: TGCAGTGCTAGCCCACTAGCGGGAGGGCCCCCAGATACGCAGTATTTT. It translates to CSASPLAGGPPDTQYF.

This clonotype was seen only a few times. The chain has TRBV6-1 and TRBJ2-5; 12 bases fit TRBD2. Germline V gene lookup returns CDR1 MNHNS and CDR2 SASEGT. Trimming cost V 9 bases and J 5 bases; bases outside gene matches: 13. The CDR3 is made up of 16 amino acids. The chain's CDR3 is CASAQTSGGARETQYF. Written as DNA, the CDR3 is TGTGCCAGTGCCCAGACTAGCGGGGGTGCTAGGGAGACCCAGTACTTC.

This clonotype occurred a few times. The chain carries TRBV12-5 and TRBJ2-4; tentative D call: TRBD2 (5 bases). The CDR3 contains 14 residues. Germline V gene sequence: CDR1 LGHNT, CDR2 FRNRAP. Deletions cut 1 base from V and 7 bases from J, with 11 bases between. The CDR3, as DNA: TGTGCTAGTGGTTTGGGCTCAGCGGAGAACATTCAGTACTTC. Its translation: CASGLGSAENIQYF.

This clonotype was counted ten times or more. The CDR3 sequence is CASSYSGGPGETQYF. The CDR3, as DNA: TGTGCCAGCAGTTATTCGGGGGGGCCCGGAGAGACCCAGTACTTC. The rearrangement joins TRBV6-5 to TRBJ2-5; 8 bases line up with TRBD2. The CDR3 sequence is 15 residues long. After removal of 3 bases from V and 4 bases from J, the junction contained 7 bases not matched to a gene. Germline-derived CDR1 and CDR2 are MNHEY and SVGAGI.

This clonotype was detected ten times or more. The V and J genes are TRBV10-3 and TRBJ1-1; TRBD1 might be the D (6 bases). There are 15 residues in the CDR3. V lost 3 bases, J lost 1 base, and 12 bases lay in between. Germline assignment: CDR1 ENHRY and CDR2 SYGVKD. CDR3 nucleotide sequence: TGTGCCATCAGTGACGCCGACAGGTCGAACACTGAAGCTTTCTTT. Amino acids: CAISDADRSNTEAFF.

This clonotype was observed a handful of times. The rearrangement links TRBV30 to TRBJ2-5; tentatively, D is TRBD1 (6 bases). CDR1 GTSNPN and CDR2 SVGIG come from the germline V gene (reference sequence). V dropped 5 bases and J dropped 1 base, with 8 bases sitting between them. CDR3 length equals 12 residues. CDR3 region: CAWGQIQETQYF. CDR3 DNA sequence: TGTGCCTGGGGACAGATCCAAGAGACCCAGTACTTC.

The chain is built from TRBV24-1 and TRBJ1-2; D remains unclear. Trimming cost V 5 bases and J 4 bases, with 16 bases left between them. Germline V lookup: CDR1 KGHDR, CDR2 SFDVKD. CDR3 length: 15 amino acids. CDR3 bases: TGTGCCACCAGTGCTAGGACCACCAGGAGCTATGGCTACACCTTC. It codes for CATSARTTRSYGYTF.

Regarding this clonotype: Mismatch with germline at one junction end may stem from a read error. This chain connects TRBV7-9 to TRBJ2-3; the D is unclear. Germline V lookup: CDR1 SEHNR, CDR2 FQNEAQ (reference sequence). There are 12 residues in the CDR3. The CDR3 loop reads CASSPGGYTRYF. CDR3 DNA sequence: TGTGCCAGCAGCCCCGGCGGATATACGCGGTATTTT. Full variable domain (rest looked up from reference TRBV7-9 and TRBJ2-3): DTGVSQNPRHKITKRGQNVTFRCDPISEHNRLYWYRQTLGQGPEFLTYFQNEAQLEKSRLLSDRFSAERPKGSFSTLEIQRTEQGDSAMYLCASSPGGYTRYFGPGTRLTVL.

The gene calls are TRBV19 and TRBJ1-5; D not certain. CDR1 and CDR2 from the germline V gene are LNHDA and SQIVND (reference sequence). The CDR3 extends over 16 amino acids. The V end lost 1 base, the J end lost 1 base, and 11 bases lay between the germline ends. Here the CDR3 reads CASSIGASRSNQPQHF. CDR3 bases: TGTGCCAGTAGTATAGGGGCAAGTCGGAGCAATCAGCCCCAGCATTTT. The full variable domain, its missing parts supplied by reference TRBV19 and TRBJ1-5, is DGGITQSPKYLFRKEGQNVTLSCEQNLNHDAMYWYRQDPGQGLRLIYYSQIVNDFQKGDIAEGYSVSREKKESFPLTVTSAQKNPTAFYLCASSIGASRSNQPQHFGDGTRLSIL.

This rearrangement joins TRBV5-1 to TRBJ2-7, with D uncertain. CDR3 length: 14 amino acids. CDR1 and CDR2 (germline): SGHRS, YFSETQ. V lost 3 bases, J lost 2 bases, and 12 bases lay in between. The CDR3 region is CASSSTGDTYEQYF. Written as DNA, the CDR3 is TGCGCCAGCAGCTCCACGGGTGACACCTACGAGCAGTACTTC.

The CDR3 spells CASSSVAINIQYF. CDR3 DNA: TGTGCCAGCAGCTCCGTGGCAATAAACATTCAGTACTTC. This chain connects TRBV5-6 to TRBJ2-4, with no clear D. Deletions cut 3 bases from V and 6 bases from J, with 10 bases between. Germline CDR1 reads SGHDT; CDR2 reads YYEEEE. This CDR3 is built from 13 residues. Supplemented by reference TRBV5-6 and TRBJ2-4, the full variable domain reads DAGVTQSPTHLIKTRGQQVTLRCSPKSGHDTVSWYQQALGQGPQFIFQYYEEEERQRGNFPDRFSGHQFPNYSSELNVNALLLGDSALYLCASSSVAINIQYFGAGTRLSVL.